The 24 T cell receptor beta chains listed next were all sequenced from one sample in a study of T cells in tuberculosis. Generated by immunoSEQ multiplex PCR, the TCRdb table keeps only in-frame clones and is missing some. The profile shows tens of thousands of clones, about 95% of them singletons. What was sequenced was PBMCs. The receptors here all came from a donor between 10 and 35 years old with latent tuberculosis or without tuberculosis infection.

The J gene is TRBJ1-5, the V gene TRBV28; D is possibly TRBD1 (5 bases). Germline V gene sequence: CDR1 MDHEN, CDR2 SYDVKM. V was clipped by 4 bases and J by 7 bases, with 23 bases between them. The CDR3 is made up of 17 amino acids. The CDR3 loop is CASSSGLPGGSWQPQHF. The CDR3 DNA is TGTGCCAGCAGTTCGGGTTTGCCGGGGGGGAGTTGGCAGCCCCAGCATTTT.

This chain connects TRBV5-1 to TRBJ2-7; 8 bases are shared with TRBD1. The CDR3 contains 14 residues. Germline-derived CDR1 and CDR2 are SGHRS and YFSETQ. Unmatched junction bases numbered 11, after V lost 7 bases and J lost 5 bases. The DNA for the CDR3 is TGCGCCAGCTCCCAGGACAGGGTTTACGACGAGCAGTACTTC. Translating it yields CASSQDRVYDEQYF.

This clone was picked up a small number of times. V usage is TRBV7-6 and J usage is TRBJ2-1; the match to TRBD2 covers 7 bases. V was clipped by 4 bases and J by 0 bases; unmatched bases: 6. This CDR3 has 16 residues. Per germline, CDR1 SGHVS and CDR2 FNYEAQ. CDR3 nucleotides: TGTGCCAGCAGCTCTAGACTAGCCCGCTCCTACAATGAGCAGTTCTTC. Translation: CASSSRLARSYNEQFF.

The chain uses TRBV4-2 and TRBJ2-3; TRBD2 aligns across 9 bases. Germline-derived CDR1 and CDR2 are LGHNA and YNFKEQ. J lost 4 bases, V lost 0 bases, and 8 bases had no gene match. The length of the CDR3 is 17 residues. The DNA of the CDR3 is TGTGCCAGCAGCCAAGAGAGGCGGGGACTAGCCGCAGATACGCAGTATTTT. As protein: CASSQERRGLAADTQYF.

This chain joins TRBV6-6 and TRBJ1-1; D might be TRBD1 (6 bases). In germline, CDR1 is MNHNY, CDR2 SVGAGI (reference sequence). The length of the CDR3 is 15 residues. V lost 7 bases, J lost 0 bases, and 15 bases lay in between. In DNA, the CDR3 is TGTGCCAGCACTCTCAGCGGGACATTGAACACTGAAGCTTTCTTT. Translating gives CASTLSGTLNTEAFF.

The genes are TRBV27 and TRBJ1-1; TRBD1 might be the D (6 bases). The CDR3 extends over 15 amino acids. V gave up 3 bases and J gave up 1 base, with 12 bases separating them. The germline CDR1 and CDR2 sequences are MNHEY and SMNVEV (reference sequence). The CDR3 region is CASSLEGGGNTEAFF. The CDR3 coding sequence is TGTGCCAGCAGTTTGGAAGGGGGGGGGAACACTGAAGCTTTCTTT.

This clone came up once. The chain uses TRBV5-4 and TRBJ1-1; D is undetermined. V dropped 4 bases and J dropped 4 bases, with 8 bases sitting between them. Germline CDR1 reads SGHNT; CDR2 reads YYREEE (reference sequence). The CDR3 is 12 amino acids. The CDR3 is CASSGFRTEAFF. The CDR3 DNA reads as TGTGCCAGCAGCGGCTTTCGCACTGAAGCTTTCTTT.

The rearrangement links TRBV28 to TRBJ2-1; D possibly corresponds to TRBD1 (8 bases). V shed 6 bases and J shed 4 bases, with 28 bases lying between them. Germline lookup yields CDR1 MDHEN and CDR2 SYDVKM. The length of the CDR3 is 19 residues. CDR3 protein: CASRKQGGSGLAGYNEQFF. Here the CDR3 DNA reads TGTGCCAGCAGGAAACAGGGGGGGTCAGGGCTAGCCGGGTACAATGAGCAGTTCTTC. The variable domain in full, completed from reference TRBV28 and TRBJ2-1, reads DVKVTQSSRYLVKRTGEKVFLECVQDMDHENMFWYRQDPGLGLRLIYFSYDVKMKEKGDIPEGYSVSREKKERFSLILESASTNQTSMYLCASRKQGGSGLAGYNEQFFGPGTRLTVL.

The chain carries TRBV7-2 and TRBJ2-1; 11 bases agree with TRBD2. This CDR3 comprises 15 residues. V lost 4 bases and J lost 6; bases outside the gene matches: 5. CDR1 is SGHTA and CDR2 is FQGNSA in the germline V gene. The CDR3 sequence: CASSSLAGGFNEQFF. The CDR3 region has the DNA TGTGCCAGCAGCTCCTTAGCGGGAGGGTTCAATGAGCAGTTCTTC.

The chain couples TRBV7-8 to TRBJ1-3, with unresolved D. Germline CDR1 and CDR2: SGHVS and FQNEAQ. CDR3 length: 13 amino acids. Trimming cost V 1 base and J 8 bases, with 9 bases left between them. The CDR3 is CASSLDGGDTIYF. The CDR3 bases are TGTGCCAGCAGCTTAGATGGAGGCGACACCATATATTTT.

V is TRBV9 and J is TRBJ2-3; TRBD1 matches 9 bases. V shed 2 bases, J shed 0 bases, and the junction held 1 base outside the gene matches. The CDR3 runs to 15 residues. Germline values: CDR1 SGDLS, CDR2 YYNGEE. The CDR3 loop is CASSVGTGSTDTQYF. The CDR3 DNA sequence: TGTGCCAGCAGCGTGGGGACAGGGAGCACAGATACGCAGTATTTT.

This clone came up a few times. This chain connects TRBV4-2 to TRBJ1-5, with 10 bases identical to TRBD1. The junction had 9 bases not matched to a gene; V was cut back by 7 bases and J by 6 bases. The CDR3 is made up of 15 amino acids. The germline gives CDR1 LGHNA, CDR2 YNFKEQ. The CDR3 reads CASTRDRGSAQPQHF. Here the CDR3 DNA reads TGTGCCAGCACCCGGGACAGGGGTAGTGCTCAGCCCCAGCATTTT.

The gene calls are TRBV15 and TRBJ2-3, with TRBD2 matching 7 bases. Trimming cost V 6 bases and J 2 bases; bases outside gene matches: 5. The CDR3 has 14 residues. CDR1 and CDR2 (germline): LNHNV, YYDKDF (reference sequence). The CDR3 nucleotides read TGTGCCACCAGGGCTAGCGGACCCACAGATACGCAGTATTTT. Translated, it gives CATRASGPTDTQYF.

The chain couples TRBV25-1 to TRBJ2-6; TRBD1 matches at 7 bases. Germline loops: CDR1 MGHDK, CDR2 SYGVNS. CDR3 length equals 17 residues. Germline trimming cut 4 bases from V and 1 base from J; bases unmatched to any gene: 7. The CDR3 region is CASSARNRGSGANVLTF. The CDR3 nucleotides are TGTGCCAGCAGTGCGCGTAACAGGGGATCTGGGGCCAACGTCCTGACTTTC. The complete variable domain, with remaining parts taken from reference TRBV25-1 and TRBJ2-6, reads EADIYQTPRYLVIGTGKKITLECSQTMGHDKMYWYQQDPGMELHLIHYSYGVNSTEKGDLSSESTVSRIRTEHFPLTLESARPSHTSQYLCASSARNRGSGANVLTFGAGSRLTVL.

This clone was counted a single time. The chain uses TRBV4-2 and TRBJ2-4; 11 bases are a match to TRBD2. With 7 bases clipped from V and 3 bases from J, the junction kept 11 bases outside the gene matches. In germline, CDR1 is LGHNA, CDR2 YNFKEQ. CDR3 length: 17 residues. The CDR3 is CASTPLAGGVVKNIQYF. The DNA for the CDR3 is TGTGCCAGCACCCCTCTAGCGGGAGGAGTGGTCAAAAACATTCAGTACTTC.

This sequence joins TRBV5-4 and TRBJ2-1, with a weak D call TRBD1 (6 bases). Germline V lookup: CDR1 SGHNT, CDR2 YYREEE (reference sequence). With 0 bases removed from V and 7 bases from J, the gap between germline ends came to 17 bases. The CDR3 contains 16 residues. CDR3 region: CASSLGSGATRNEQFF. DNA for the CDR3: TGTGCCAGCAGCTTGGGGTCAGGGGCTACGCGGAATGAGCAGTTCTTC. Variable domain in full (rest from reference TRBV5-4 and TRBJ2-1): ETGVTQSPTHLIKTRGQQVTLRCSSQSGHNTVSWYQQALGQGPQFIFQYYREEENGRGNFPPRFSGLQFPNYSSELNVNALELDDSALYLCASSLGSGATRNEQFFGPGTRLTVL.

The V call is TRBV4-1, the J call TRBJ1-1, with D possibly matching TRBD1 (6 bases). The V end was cut by 2 bases, the J end by 4 bases, with 11 bases between. Germline lookup yields CDR1 MGHRA and CDR2 YSYEKL. This CDR3 has 14 amino acids. The chain's CDR3 is CASSQSGGGTEAFF. The CDR3 DNA is TGCGCCAGCAGCCAATCGGGAGGGGGCACTGAAGCTTTCTTT.

The rearrangement links TRBV2 to TRBJ1-1; D perhaps matches TRBD1 (6 bases). CDR1 is SNHLY and CDR2 is FYNNEI in the germline V gene. V shed 2 bases and J shed 5 bases, with 15 bases lying between them. This CDR3 has 15 residues. DNA of the CDR3: TGTGCCAGCAGTGAAAGGGTCCCGAGGGGGACTGAAGCTTTCTTT. As protein: CASSERVPRGTEAFF.

This sequence joins TRBV18 and TRBJ1-2; D perhaps matches TRBD1 (5 bases). The CDR3 runs to 16 residues. Looked up from germline, CDR1 is KGHSH and CDR2 is LQKENI. The V gene lost 0 bases and the J gene lost 5 bases, with 16 bases spanning the gap. The CDR3 region is CASSPPAGPLIYGYTF. The CDR3, as DNA: TGTGCCAGCTCACCACCAGCAGGGCCATTAATATATGGCTACACCTTC.

The V and J genes are TRBV30 and TRBJ1-4; D is uncertain. CDR1 and CDR2 from the germline V gene are GTSNPN and SVGIG (reference sequence). V was shortened by 0 bases and J by 8 bases, with 10 bases between the two germline ends. This CDR3 has 13 residues. The CDR3 reads CAWSVRRSEKLFF. The CDR3 nucleotides read TGTGCCTGGAGTGTAAGGAGGTCCGAAAAACTGTTTTTT.

This clone has just one count. The chain combines TRBV19 with TRBJ2-7; TRBD1 matches at 8 bases. The CDR3 is 15 residues long. Germline CDR1 and CDR2: LNHDA and SQIVND (reference sequence). With 3 bases clipped from V and 5 bases from J, the junction kept 9 bases outside the gene matches. The CDR3: CASSMVDRGLDEQYF. CDR3 in DNA: TGTGCCAGTAGTATGGTTGACAGGGGTTTGGACGAGCAGTACTTC.

There are a few counts of this clone. V usage is TRBV6-6 and J usage is TRBJ1-5; TRBD1 agrees at 10 bases. The germline V gene has CDR1 MNHNY and CDR2 SVGAGI (reference sequence). Losses at the gene ends were 8 bases for V and 4 bases for J; bases not matched to a gene: 8. The CDR3 is 15 residues long. The CDR3 DNA sequence: TGTGCCAGCGGAACGGGACAGGGGAAGAATCAGCCCCAGCATTTT. Encoded protein: CASGTGQGKNQPQHF.

V usage is TRBV6-5 and J usage is TRBJ2-3; 11 nucleotides align to TRBD2. The CDR3 covers 14 residues. Germline loops: CDR1 MNHEY, CDR2 SVGAGI. The V segment lost 2 bases and the J segment 5 bases; nucleotides outside the gene matches: 0. CDR3 DNA sequence: TGTGCCAGCAGTTACCTAGCGGGGGGAGATACGCAGTATTTT. Its protein is CASSYLAGGDTQYF.

The V and J genes are TRBV6-1 and TRBJ1-2, with 8 nucleotides matching TRBD1. V lost 7 bases and J lost 8; bases outside the gene matches: 15. The CDR3 totals 15 residues. CDR1 MNHNS and CDR2 SASEGT come from the germline V gene. DNA of the CDR3: TGTGCCAGCACCAAGAACGGACAGGGATCGGGGGGCTACACCTTC. Translating it yields CASTKNGQGSGGYTF.